The table lists the clone carrying this T cell receptor (beta chain) with many counts. The target antigen is unknown. This entry belongs to a study of response to subunit inactivated influenza vaccine. Each CDR3 protein gets one entry after TCRdb re-called the RT-PCR reads with MiXCR. The sample holds roughly 650,000 distinct CDR3 sequences, 13% to 15% seen once. The CDR3 loop spans 13 amino acids. Trimming cost V 4 bases and J 8 bases, with 9 bases left between them. Whole-study findings and limits: Few additional T cells are recruited per seasonal influenza vaccination, authors suggested.

The sequence was obtained from a man aged 45-65 years who received an inactivated influenza vaccine. The genes are TRBV12-3 or TRBV12-4 and TRBJ1-6; weak D call: TRBD1 (5 bases). The sample consisted of PBMCs from blood, taken 14 to 15 days before vaccination. CDR3 sequence: CASSWGRDSPLHF. The CDR3 coding sequence is TGTGCCAGCAGTTGGGGCAGGGATTCACCCCTCCACTTT.